This entry lists 13 T cell receptor beta chains sequenced from one sample in a study of shared clonotypes between healthy human individuals (dated by TCRdb to the early 2020s). Library creation used the immunoSEQ multiplex PCR assay. In TCRdb, the immuneACCESS table is reduced to in-frame sequences with V and J assigned. These tables do not hold every clone; where another copy was compared, an unresolved V gene accounts for under half, and the others remain unexplained. The sample table records 2 million to 2.5 million clones; around 95% of these occur just once. The ten largest clonotypes hold roughly 0.13% of the sample. The sequencing sample was made of naive CD4+ T cells sorted from blood. The intended sense of this specimen's cell subset or site label: CD45RA+ positively selected. Every receptor here comes from a man between 18 and 35 years old in good health.

This clone has just a few counts. The V gene is TRBV18, the J gene TRBJ2-7; 7 bases line up with TRBD1. CDR3 size: 15 residues. CDR1 and CDR2 from the germline V gene are KGHSH and LQKENI. V gave up 2 bases and J gave up 3 bases; unmatched junction bases: 7. The CDR3 DNA follows: TGTGCCAGCTCACCAGACGACAGGGCGCGCTACGAGCAGTACTTC. It codes for CASSPDDRARYEQYF.

The V gene is TRBV21-1, the J gene TRBJ2-7; the DNA was not used to check the table's D call, TRBD2. TRBV21-1 is noted as a pseudogene. CDR3 size: 19 residues. CDR3 DNA sequence: TGTGCCAGCAGCATAAGGAGCGGGAGGGCCGGCCGGAGCTCCTACGAGCAGTACTTC. Its translation is CASSIRSGRAGRSSYEQYF.

A single count supports this clone. This chain joins TRBV30 and TRBJ1-5; D is uncertain. V was clipped by 4 bases and J by 0 bases, with 7 bases between them. Per the germline V gene, CDR1 is GTSNPN and CDR2 is SVGIG (reference sequence). The CDR3 contains 13 residues. DNA of the CDR3: TGTGCCTGGACCATAGATAGCAATCAGCCCCAGCATTTT. This gives the protein CAWTIDSNQPQHF.

The chain couples TRBV4-3 to TRBJ2-3, with D perhaps given as TRBD1 or TRBD2 (6 bases each). Germline V CDR1 and CDR2: LGHNA, YSLEER. V dropped 4 bases and J dropped 1 base, with 18 bases sitting between them. This CDR3 has 17 amino acids. The CDR3 here is CASSPREGGAGTDTQYF. CDR3 DNA sequence: TGCGCCAGCAGCCCCCGAGAGGGGGGAGCGGGCACAGATACGCAGTATTTT.

This chain connects TRBV28 to TRBJ1-5; D is possibly TRBD1 (5 bases). This CDR3 has 14 residues. From germline, CDR1 is MDHEN and CDR2 SYDVKM. Trimming cost V 4 bases and J 3 bases, with 10 bases left between them. CDR3 protein: CASSSQGPNQPQHF. For the CDR3, the DNA is TGTGCCAGCAGTTCCCAGGGACCCAATCAGCCCCAGCATTTT.

This chain links TRBV6-1 with TRBJ2-2; 8 nucleotides align to TRBD1. CDR1 and CDR2 from the germline V gene are MNHNS and SASEGT. This CDR3 has 16 residues. J lost 3 bases, V lost 4 bases, and 7 bases had no gene match. The CDR3 protein is CASSVGAGGYTGELFF. CDR3 DNA sequence: TGTGCCAGCAGTGTAGGGGCAGGGGGCTACACCGGGGAGCTGTTTTTT.

V gene TRBV6-5 combines with J gene TRBJ2-7; D possibly corresponds to TRBD2 (6 bases). Trimming cost V 2 bases and J 4 bases, with 18 bases left between them. Germline V gives CDR1 MNHEY, CDR2 SVGAGI. The CDR3 has 16 amino acids. The CDR3 nucleotides are TGTGCCAGCAGTTACGGTTCGGGGTTAGCGGCGTACGAGCAGTACTTC. Encoded protein: CASSYGSGLAAYEQYF.

The chain combines TRBV10-3 with TRBJ2-5; 7 nucleotides agree with TRBD2. Germline loops: CDR1 ENHRY, CDR2 SYGVKD. The CDR3 is made up of 15 amino acids. With 4 bases clipped from V and 5 bases from J, the junction kept 10 bases outside the gene matches. The CDR3 reads CAISGQRDGYETQYF. The CDR3 bases are TGTGCCATCAGTGGCCAGCGGGACGGGTATGAGACCCAGTACTTC.

V gene TRBV6-5 combines with J gene TRBJ2-2, with D unclear. The CDR3 runs 11 residues. Germline V gene sequence: CDR1 MNHEY, CDR2 SVGAGI. The V and J ends lost 8 bases and 6 bases respectively, with 7 bases between them. The CDR3 protein is CASLASGELFF. Written as DNA, the CDR3 is TGTGCCAGCTTAGCCTCCGGGGAGCTGTTTTTT.

The V gene is TRBV5-1, the J gene TRBJ1-2, with 8 bases matching TRBD1. The CDR3 totals 14 residues. The germline CDR1 and CDR2 sequences are SGHRS and YFSETQ. V shed 4 bases, J shed 6 bases, and the junction held 8 bases outside the gene matches. The CDR3 DNA follows: TGCGCCAGCAGCGCGGGACAGGTTGCTCATGGCTACACCTTC. Its translation: CASSAGQVAHGYTF.

This chain links TRBV2 with TRBJ1-2, with D uncertain. The V gene's germline CDR1 is SNHLY and CDR2 FYNNEI. V shed 3 bases and J shed 3 bases, with 14 bases lying between them. The CDR3 is made up of 15 amino acids. The DNA of the CDR3 is TGTGCCAGCAGTGAGGATCCGGGGTATGACTATGGCTACACCTTC. Protein sequence: CASSEDPGYDYGYTF.

The V call is TRBV13, the J call TRBJ2-3; 7 nucleotides match TRBD1. This CDR3 comprises 14 residues. Germline lookup yields CDR1 PRHDT and CDR2 FYEKMQ (reference sequence). Losses at the gene ends were 2 bases for V and 3 bases for J; bases not matched to a gene: 2. The CDR3 region has the DNA TGTGCCAGCAGCTTAAAACAGGGGACAGATACGCAGTATTTT. The encoded protein is CASSLKQGTDTQYF.

This clone was counted a single time. Different DNA sequences within this sample yield the same CDR3. The chain uses TRBV18 and TRBJ1-1, with unresolved D. Deletions cut 1 base from V and 4 bases from J, with 7 bases between. The CDR3 spans 13 residues. Germline lookup yields CDR1 KGHSH and CDR2 LQKENI. CDR3 loop: CASSPQGTTEAFF. DNA for the CDR3: TGTGCCAGCTCACCACAGGGTACCACTGAAGCTTTCTTT. The full variable domain, rest sourced from reference TRBV18 and TRBJ1-1, is NAGVMQNPRHLVRRRGQEARLRCSPMKGHSHVYWYRQLPEEGLKFMVYLQKENIIDESGMPKERFSAEFPKEGPSILRIQQVVRGDSAAYFCASSPQGTTEAFFGQGTRLTVV.